This T cell receptor beta chain was captured in a study of cytomegalovirus exposure and HLA in healthy donors. Study observations and caveats: There were some V segments, including TRBV6-2 and TRBV6-3, excluded as indistinguishable. HLA alleles were associated with 15,000 to 20,000 TCR beta sequences in a later analysis at 0.05 false discovery rate. Per published reports, the classifier diagnosed cytomegalovirus status with high specificity and sensitivity. Rare TCR sequences dominated, though some public TCRs recurred in many donors.

A word on this clone: Its matching antigen is unknown.

A multiplex PCR was run with 60 Vbeta primers and 13 Jbeta primers. The assay was immunoSEQ multiplex PCR, and TCRdb's table has in-frame clones only and misses some. The sample lists approximately 220,000 clones, about 80% occurring once. CDR3 length: 16 amino acids. Germline CDR1 SGHDT, CDR2 YYEEEE. Trimming removed 3 bases at V and 0 bases at J, with 16 bases between. The source of this sequence is a man aged 18-30 years in good health and CMV-seronegative. Sequenced: PBMCs. The gene calls are TRBV5-6 and TRBJ2-7; D might be TRBD1 (5 bases). This CDR3 is CASSSLGPANSYEQYF. CDR3 sequence (DNA): TGTGCCAGCAGCTCGTTGGGGCCAGCGAACTCCTACGAGCAGTACTTC.